The 2 T cell receptor beta chains given below trace back to one sample, sequenced in a study of Graves' ophthalmopathy and Graves' hyperthyroidism. RNA transcripts yielded amplified TCR beta CDR3 regions. Amplification began with first-round RT-PCR using HTBI primers, then second-round multiplex PCR was performed. TCRdb ran MiXCR on the multiplex PCR reads and lists one entry per CDR3 protein. The data show about 240,000 distinct CDR3 sequences, with 45% to 55% seen just once and around 47% held by the top ten. Source material: peripheral blood. The receptor set was obtained from an adult man with Graves' ophthalmopathy.

CDR3 protein: CASSIDDRGSKTQYF. The CDR3 DNA follows: TGTGCCAGTAGTATAGATGACAGGGGGTCAAAGACCCAGTACTTC. The genes are TRBV19 and TRBJ2-5; 9 bases line up with TRBD1. The germline V gene encodes CDR1 LNHDA and CDR2 SQIVND (reference sequence). Losses at the gene ends were 0 bases for V and 6 bases for J; bases not matched to a gene: 5. The CDR3 runs to 15 residues.

This clonotype was detected a few times. The chain recombines TRBV7-3 with TRBJ1-2, with 7 bases aligning to TRBD1. With V trimmed by 5 bases and J by 4 bases, 4 bases remained unmatched. There are 13 residues in the CDR3. Germline V CDR1 and CDR2: SGHTA, FQGTGA. The CDR3 reads CASSRDRAYGYTF. The CDR3 DNA reads TGTGCCAGCAGCCGAGACAGGGCCTATGGCTACACCTTC.